The 10 T cell receptor beta chains in this list originate from one sample, sequenced in a study of shared clonotypes between healthy human individuals. Sequencing used immunoSEQ multiplex PCR; TCRdb keeps in-frame clones, though not all of them. The sample lists about 2.3 million clones; about 90% were seen once. Material: naive CD4+ T cells from PBMCs. Described subset: CD45RA+ positively selected. The receptors derive from a man younger than 30 in good health. Some clones in this sample may be carry-over from other donors' samples.

The rearrangement uses TRBV6-1 and TRBJ1-1; D is unresolved. Between the trimmed V and J ends, which lost 1 base and 4 bases, there was a span of 19 bases. The CDR3 has 17 amino acids. Germline V gene sequence: CDR1 MNHNS, CDR2 SASEGT. DNA of the CDR3: TGTGCCAGCAGTGAAGTCTCGCTTTGGGAAGGCGGCACTGAAGCTTTCTTT. Its protein product is CASSEVSLWEGGTEAFF.

CDR3 nucleotides: TGCAGCGTTGAAGATTCTTGGGACAGGGTCCACGAGCAGTACTTC. Translated, it gives CSVEDSWDRVHEQYF. The rearrangement uses TRBV29-1 and TRBJ2-7, with TRBD1 matching 9 bases. Trimming removed 0 bases from V and 5 bases from J; junction bases left unmatched: 8. There are 15 residues in the CDR3. Germline lookup yields CDR1 SQVTM and CDR2 ANQGSEA.

The V gene is TRBV10-3, the J gene TRBJ2-7, with D perhaps matching TRBD2 (6 bases). The CDR3 length is 13 residues. CDR1 is ENHRY and CDR2 is SYGVKD in the germline V gene. V was trimmed by 6 bases and J by 0 bases, leaving 9 bases between them. Here the CDR3 reads CAISRDSSYEQYF. The CDR3 DNA follows: TGTGCCATCAGCCGGGACTCCTCCTACGAGCAGTACTTC.

The gene calls are TRBV19 and TRBJ1-1; 7 bases are shared with TRBD1. The CDR3 spans 14 residues. Unmatched junction bases numbered 4, after V lost 6 bases and J lost 0 bases. Germline loops: CDR1 LNHDA, CDR2 SQIVND (reference sequence). The CDR3 bases are TGTGCCAGTAGCTACAGGGGAATGAACACTGAAGCTTTCTTT. It encodes CASSYRGMNTEAFF. The full variable domain, with the rest looked up from reference TRBV19 and TRBJ1-1, is DGGITQSPKYLFRKEGQNVTLSCEQNLNHDAMYWYRQDPGQGLRLIYYSQIVNDFQKGDIAEGYSVSREKKESFPLTVTSAQKNPTAFYLCASSYRGMNTEAFFGQGTRLTVV.

The chain couples TRBV7-3 to TRBJ2-7; 8 nucleotides align to TRBD1. In germline, CDR1 is SGHTA, CDR2 FQGTGA. The ends lost 4 bases at V and 5 bases at J; junction bases unmatched: 7. This CDR3 has 14 residues. CDR3 amino acids: CASSSGGLGNEQYF. In DNA form, the CDR3 reads TGTGCCAGCAGCTCAGGGGGCTTGGGAAACGAGCAGTACTTC. Filled out from reference TRBV7-3 and TRBJ2-7, the complete variable domain reads GAGVSQTPSNKVTEKGKYVELRCDPISGHTALYWYRQSLGQGPEFLIYFQGTGAADDSGLPNDRFFAVRPEGSVSTLKIQRTERGDSAVYLCASSSGGLGNEQYFGPGTRLTVT.

The rearrangement links TRBV7-2 to TRBJ2-7; 11 bases map to TRBD2. Per germline, CDR1 SGHTA and CDR2 FQGNSA. V dropped 1 base and J dropped 3; count of bases not matched to a gene: 8. This CDR3 comprises 17 residues. In DNA form, the CDR3 reads TGTGCCAGCAGCTTAGGCCTGCCACTAGCGGGAGACTACGAGCAGTACTTC. Its protein product is CASSLGLPLAGDYEQYF.

The rearrangement links TRBV5-1 to TRBJ2-3; D remains ambiguous. CDR1 and CDR2 from the germline V gene are SGHRS and YFSETQ. V was trimmed by 4 bases and J by 2 bases, leaving 11 bases between them. CDR3 length equals 14 residues. DNA of the CDR3: TGCGCCAGCAGCCCGTACACTCTCACAGATACGCAGTATTTT. Encoded protein: CASSPYTLTDTQYF.

The chain is built from TRBV4-1 and TRBJ1-2; no reliable D call. Germline-derived CDR1 and CDR2 are MGHRA and YSYEKL. This CDR3 has 17 amino acids. V was cut by 5 bases and J by 0 bases, with 19 bases left in between. Here the CDR3 reads CASSKTPIRAANYGYTF. The CDR3 nucleotides are TGCGCCAGCAGCAAGACCCCGATCCGGGCCGCTAACTATGGCTACACCTTC.

J is TRBJ1-2 and V is TRBV28; D gene ambiguous. V was trimmed by 3 bases and J by 4 bases, leaving 12 bases between them. This CDR3 has 14 amino acids. Germline values: CDR1 MDHEN, CDR2 SYDVKM. As DNA, the CDR3 is TGTGCCAGCAGTTTCGGACGTCGGTCCTATGGCTACACCTTC. Protein product: CASSFGRRSYGYTF.

This clone was seen a single time. The chain is built from TRBV7-9 and TRBJ2-3, with 9 bases that match TRBD1. Per germline, CDR1 SEHNR and CDR2 FQNEAQ (reference sequence). Trimming at V came to 1 base and at J to 5 bases, leaving 7 bases not matched to a gene. There are 16 residues in the CDR3. This CDR3 is CASSLGYRGLIDTQYF. In DNA, the CDR3 is TGTGCCAGCAGCTTAGGCTACAGGGGGCTCATAGATACGCAGTATTTT. Looking up the rest from reference TRBV7-9 and TRBJ2-3 gives the full variable domain: DTGVSQNPRHKITKRGQNVTFRCDPISEHNRLYWYRQTLGQGPEFLTYFQNEAQLEKSRLLSDRFSAERPKGSFSTLEIQRTEQGDSAMYLCASSLGYRGLIDTQYFGPGTRLTVL.